The next 14 T cell receptor beta chains were all read from a single sample in a study of control samples from healthy donors and cancer patients. Produced via immunoSEQ multiplex PCR; TCRdb's table is partial and in-frame only. Of just over 150,000 clones listed, over 85% are singletons. Sequenced material: blood. Receptor source: a man aged 30 to 45 in good health.

The chain links TRBV12-3 or TRBV12-4 to TRBJ2-7; no reliable D call. V lost 6 bases and J lost 6, with 9 bases in between. The length of the CDR3 is 11 residues. This chain's CDR3 is CASSPEAEQYF. For the CDR3, the DNA is TGTGCCAGCAGCCCTGAGGCCGAGCAGTACTTC.

V usage is TRBV14 and J usage is TRBJ1-1; TRBD1 matches at 8 bases. The V and J ends lost 3 bases and 13 bases, in that order; junction bases with no gene match: 7. The germline gives CDR1 SGHDN, CDR2 FVKESK. The CDR3 covers 12 residues. CDR3 coding DNA: TGTGCCAGCAGCCATCCCGGGACAGGAGGTTTCTTT. Amino acids: CASSHPGTGGFF.

This chain joins TRBV2 and TRBJ1-4; 7 nucleotides match TRBD1. Per germline, CDR1 SNHLY and CDR2 FYNNEI. The V segment lost 4 bases and the J segment 3 bases; nucleotides outside the gene matches: 2. The CDR3 is made up of 14 amino acids. CDR3 loop: CASSVQGANEKLFF. CDR3 in DNA: TGTGCCAGCAGTGTGCAGGGGGCTAATGAAAAACTGTTTTTT.

This chain connects TRBV6-5 to TRBJ1-5; D remains unclear. V lost 7 bases and J lost 7, with 14 bases in between. This CDR3 region has 13 residues. The germline CDR1 and CDR2 sequences are MNHEY and SVGAGI. CDR3 sequence: CASTSSAYQPQHF. In nucleotides, the CDR3 is TGTGCCAGCACCTCTTCTGCTTACCAGCCCCAGCATTTT.

The chain employs TRBV5-6 and TRBJ1-3, with a weak D call TRBD1 (6 bases). The CDR3 is 15 amino acids. Trimming shortened V by 4 bases and J by 3 bases, and 14 bases separated the two germline ends. Germline V lookup: CDR1 SGHDT, CDR2 YYEEEE. CDR3: CASSRGGARGNTIYF. The CDR3 DNA reads as TGTGCCAGCAGCAGAGGGGGGGCGCGTGGAAACACCATATATTTT.

The chain couples TRBV12-3 or TRBV12-4 to TRBJ1-1; no reliable D call. The CDR3 runs 13 residues. V dropped 5 bases and J dropped 0 bases, with 7 bases sitting between them. The CDR3 region is CASSVKMNTEAFF. In nucleotides, the CDR3 is TGTGCCAGCAGTGTTAAAATGAACACTGAAGCTTTCTTT.

About this clone: Within the sample, other DNA sequences also encode this same CDR3. This chain joins TRBV27 and TRBJ1-5, with D tentatively TRBD1 (5 bases). The CDR3 sequence is 12 residues long. The V gene lost 6 bases and the J gene lost 4 bases, with 7 bases spanning the gap. CDR1 MNHEY and CDR2 SMNVEV come from the germline V gene (reference sequence). The CDR3 coding sequence is TGTGCCAGCAGGGGGGGTAATCAGCCCCAGCATTTT. As protein: CASRGGNQPQHF.

The CDR3 bases are TGTGCCAGCTCACTAGGCCAGGAGGTCTATGGCTACACCTTC. This codes for CASSLGQEVYGYTF. The chain joins TRBV18 to TRBJ1-2; no firm D call. V shed 4 bases and J shed 4 bases, with 13 bases lying between them. The CDR3 loop spans 14 amino acids. Germline V lookup: CDR1 KGHSH, CDR2 LQKENI.

DNA of the CDR3: TGTGCCAGCAGTTTCCGCCCCCTGGACTATGGCTACACCTTC. Translation gives CASSFRPLDYGYTF. J is TRBJ1-2 and V is TRBV27; no reliable D call. CDR1 MNHEY and CDR2 SMNVEV come from the germline V gene (reference sequence). This CDR3 is built from 14 residues. V gave up 3 bases and J gave up 3 bases, with 11 bases separating them.

CDR3 nucleotide sequence: TGTGCCAGCAGCTTGGGGCGAGGGGAGCTGTTTTTT. Its protein product is CASSLGRGELFF. The rearrangement joins TRBV7-8 to TRBJ2-2; TRBD1 is a possible D gene (5 bases). Germline assignment: CDR1 SGHVS and CDR2 FQNEAQ. Deletions cut 3 bases from V and 8 bases from J, with 7 bases between. The CDR3 runs to 12 residues.

This sequence joins TRBV2 and TRBJ1-2; D ambiguous. The germline gives CDR1 SNHLY, CDR2 FYNNEI. Trimming shortened V by 5 bases and J by 2 bases, and 9 bases separated the two germline ends. The CDR3 is made up of 13 amino acids. The chain's CDR3 is CASSPDINYGYTF. CDR3 sequence (DNA): TGTGCCAGCAGTCCTGACATCAACTATGGCTACACCTTC.

The chain joins TRBV7-2 to TRBJ2-7; D possibly uses TRBD1 or TRBD2 (5 bases each). Trimming left V 5 bases short and J 2 bases short, with 16 bases between. This CDR3 is 15 amino acids long. Germline V gene data show CDR1 as SGHTA and CDR2 as FQGNSA. CDR3 DNA sequence: TGTGCCAGCAGCCCGGGGCAGGGTATCACCTACGAGCAGTACTTC. Translated: CASSPGQGITYEQYF.

This rearrangement joins TRBV7-3 to TRBJ2-1; 15 bases agree with TRBD2. Germline CDR1 SGHTA, CDR2 FQGTGA. V lost 5 bases and J lost 4; bases outside the gene matches: 9. The CDR3 covers 18 residues. Here the CDR3 DNA reads TGTGCCAGCAGCACGGGACTAGCGGGAGGTACCTTATACAATGAGCAGTTCTTC. Translation: CASSTGLAGGTLYNEQFF.

V gene TRBV19 combines with J gene TRBJ1-1; D might be TRBD1 (6 bases). Germline V gene data show CDR1 as LNHDA and CDR2 as SQIVND (reference sequence). The V and J ends lost 5 bases and 7 bases respectively, with 11 bases between them. The CDR3 consists of 12 residues. The CDR3 loop is CASSPQGGEAFF. Here the CDR3 DNA reads TGTGCCAGTAGTCCACAGGGAGGTGAAGCTTTCTTT.